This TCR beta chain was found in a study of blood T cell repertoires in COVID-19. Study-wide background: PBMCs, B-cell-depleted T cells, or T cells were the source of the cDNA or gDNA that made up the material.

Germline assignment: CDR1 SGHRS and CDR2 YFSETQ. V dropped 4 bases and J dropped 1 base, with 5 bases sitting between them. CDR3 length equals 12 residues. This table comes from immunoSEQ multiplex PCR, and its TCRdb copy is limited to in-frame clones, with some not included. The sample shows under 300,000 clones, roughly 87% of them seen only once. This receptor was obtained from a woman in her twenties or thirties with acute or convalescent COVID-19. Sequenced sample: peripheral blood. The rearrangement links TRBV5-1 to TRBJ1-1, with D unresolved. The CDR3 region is CASSRGNTEAFF. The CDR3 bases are TGCGCCAGCAGCCGGGGGAACACTGAAGCTTTCTTT.